This TCR beta chain came from a study of blood T cell repertoires in COVID-19. The assay was immunoSEQ multiplex PCR, and TCRdb's table has in-frame clones only and misses some. The sample lists some 340,000 clones, more than 85% occurring once. What was sequenced was PBMCs or T cells enriched from blood (not recorded which). The TCR sequence derives from a woman in her thirties who had been exposed to COVID-19.

CDR3 coding DNA: TGCGCCAGCAGCCAGTTGACAGGTGACATTCAGTACTTC. Its translation: CASSQLTGDIQYF. The chain has TRBV4-3 and TRBJ2-4, with D maybe TRBD1 (6 bases). Germline V lookup: CDR1 LGHNA, CDR2 YSLEER. The CDR3 has 13 amino acids. Trimming left V 3 bases short and J 8 bases short, with 11 bases between.